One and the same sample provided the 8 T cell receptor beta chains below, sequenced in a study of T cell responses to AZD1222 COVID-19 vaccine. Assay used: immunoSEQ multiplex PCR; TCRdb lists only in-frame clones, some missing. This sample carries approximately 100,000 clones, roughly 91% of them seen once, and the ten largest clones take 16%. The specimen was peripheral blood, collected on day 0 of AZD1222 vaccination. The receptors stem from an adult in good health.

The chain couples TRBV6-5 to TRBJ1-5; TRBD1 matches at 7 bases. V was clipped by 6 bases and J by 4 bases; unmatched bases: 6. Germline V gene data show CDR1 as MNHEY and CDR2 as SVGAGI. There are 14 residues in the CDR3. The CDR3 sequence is CASRPTGMNQPQHF. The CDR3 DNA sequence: TGTGCCAGCAGACCGACAGGGATGAATCAGCCCCAGCATTTT.

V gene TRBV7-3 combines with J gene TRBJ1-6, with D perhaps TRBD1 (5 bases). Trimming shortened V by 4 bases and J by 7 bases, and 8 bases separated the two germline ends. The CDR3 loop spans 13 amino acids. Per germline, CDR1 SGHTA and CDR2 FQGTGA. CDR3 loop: CASSSGTNSPLHF. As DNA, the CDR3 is TGTGCCAGCAGCTCAGGGACCAATTCACCCCTCCACTTT.

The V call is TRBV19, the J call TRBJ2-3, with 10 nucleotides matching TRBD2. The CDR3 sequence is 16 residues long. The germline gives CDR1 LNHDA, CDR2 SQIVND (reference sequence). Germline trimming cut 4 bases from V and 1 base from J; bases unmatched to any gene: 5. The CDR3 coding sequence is TGTGCCAGTAGTAAGCTAGCGGGAGTCGGCACAGATACGCAGTATTTT. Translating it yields CASSKLAGVGTDTQYF.

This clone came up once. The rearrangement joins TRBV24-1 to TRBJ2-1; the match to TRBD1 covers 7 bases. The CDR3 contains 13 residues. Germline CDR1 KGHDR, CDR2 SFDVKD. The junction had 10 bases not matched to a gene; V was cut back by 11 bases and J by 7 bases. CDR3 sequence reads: CAILDREENEQFF. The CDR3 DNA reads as TGTGCCATCCTCGACAGGGAAGAAAATGAGCAGTTCTTC.

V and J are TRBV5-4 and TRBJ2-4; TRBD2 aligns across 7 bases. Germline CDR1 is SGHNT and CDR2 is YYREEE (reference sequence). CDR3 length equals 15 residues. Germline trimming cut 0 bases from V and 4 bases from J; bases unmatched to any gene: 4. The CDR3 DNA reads TGTGCCAGCAGCTTGGCGGGTAGCGGGAAAAACATTCAGTACTTC. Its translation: CASSLAGSGKNIQYF.

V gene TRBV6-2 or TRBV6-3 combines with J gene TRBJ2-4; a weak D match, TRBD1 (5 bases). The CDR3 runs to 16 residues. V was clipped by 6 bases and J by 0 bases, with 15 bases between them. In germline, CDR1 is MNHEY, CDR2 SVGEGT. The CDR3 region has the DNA TGTGCCAGCAGCGGACACAACCCAACAGCCAAAAACATTCAGTACTTC. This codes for CASSGHNPTAKNIQYF.

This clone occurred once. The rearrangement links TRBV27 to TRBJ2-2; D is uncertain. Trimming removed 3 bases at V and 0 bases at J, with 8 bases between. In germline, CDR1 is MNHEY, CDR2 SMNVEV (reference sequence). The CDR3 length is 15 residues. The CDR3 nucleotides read TGTGCCAGCAGTTTGAACGTCGCGAACACCGGGGAGCTGTTTTTT. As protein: CASSLNVANTGELFF.

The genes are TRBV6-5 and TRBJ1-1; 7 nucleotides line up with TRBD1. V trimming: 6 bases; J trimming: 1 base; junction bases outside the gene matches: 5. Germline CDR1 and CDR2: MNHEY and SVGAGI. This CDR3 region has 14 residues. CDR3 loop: CASSPRDRNTEAFF. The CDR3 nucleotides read TGTGCCAGCAGCCCACGGGACAGGAACACTGAAGCTTTCTTT.